This entry lists 15 T cell receptor beta chains sequenced from one sample in a study of shared clonotypes between healthy human individuals (dated by TCRdb to the early 2020s). The library was generated by the immunoSEQ multiplex PCR assay. TCRdb took over this immuneACCESS table, retaining in-frame rearrangements with V and J assigned. Such tables are incomplete; in checked studies, under half of the missing clones stem from an unresolved V gene, and the remainder is unexplained. The sample contains over a million clones, around 82% of them found a single time. The top ten constitute around 0.6% of the sample. Input material: memory CD4+ T cells from PBMCs. The cell subset or site label of this sample denotes: CD45RA-negative fraction. These TCRs come from a man younger than 35 in good health. Some clones in this sample may be carry-over from other donors' samples.

V usage is TRBV4-2 and J usage is TRBJ1-2; weak D call: TRBD1 (5 bases). The CDR3 covers 16 residues. Germline loops: CDR1 LGHNA, CDR2 YNFKEQ. V was pared by 6 bases and J by 8 bases, with 25 bases between. The CDR3 DNA reads as TGTGCCAGCAGTCGAGTTGGGGGTCGACAGTCCACGGGCTACACCTTC. Protein sequence: CASSRVGGRQSTGYTF.

This clone showed up just once. The rearrangement uses TRBV10-3 and TRBJ2-2; D possibly matches TRBD1 or TRBD2 (5 bases each). Trimming cost V 2 bases and J 1 base, with 17 bases left between them. This CDR3 region has 18 residues. The V gene's germline CDR1 is ENHRY and CDR2 SYGVKD. CDR3 loop: CAISERGGLAKNTGELFF. The CDR3 bases are TGTGCCATCAGTGAGCGGGGCGGGCTAGCCAAGAACACCGGGGAGCTGTTTTTT.

With regard to this clone: This likely reflects a read error, since a far larger clone is one base away. V is TRBV4-2 and J is TRBJ2-7; 7 bases map to TRBD2. CDR1 and CDR2 from the germline V gene are LGHNA and YNFKEQ. V shed 0 bases, J shed 5 bases, and the junction held 4 bases outside the gene matches. This CDR3 region has 14 residues. CDR3 amino acids: CASSQDSSGHEQYF. In DNA, the CDR3 is TGTGCCAGCAGCCAAGATTCTAGCGGCCACGAGCAGTACTTC.

The chain recombines TRBV7-9 with TRBJ2-5; no firm D call. The J call is doubtful: the DNA matches TRBJ2-7 better. The CDR3 consists of 14 residues. Germline CDR1 is SEHNR and CDR2 is FQNEAQ (reference sequence). This CDR3 is CASSLDSGSYEQYF. The CDR3 DNA reads as TGTGCCAGCAGCTTAGACTCAGGCTCCTACGAGCAGTACTTC.

Here the CDR3 reads CASSEGPPGQGTKNEKLFF. As DNA, the CDR3 is TGTGCCAGCAGTGAAGGGCCCCCGGGACAGGGTACGAAAAATGAAAAACTGTTTTTT. The chain combines TRBV6-1 with TRBJ1-4, with TRBD1 matching over 9 bases. J was trimmed by 5 bases and V by 1 base; bases with no gene match: 14. CDR3 length: 19 residues. Germline V lookup: CDR1 MNHNS, CDR2 SASEGT.

This clone was picked up one time. The chain has TRBV10-1 and TRBJ2-3, with D tentatively TRBD2 (5 bases). The germline gives CDR1 WNHNN, CDR2 SYGVQD (reference sequence). This CDR3 spans 12 amino acids. Trimming left V 3 bases short and J 5 bases short, with 6 bases between. Here the CDR3 reads CASSDEGDTQYF. The CDR3 DNA sequence: TGCGCCAGCAGTGATGAGGGAGATACGCAGTATTTT.

In its sample, this clone was seen a few times. This CDR3 is also generated by other DNA sequences in the sample. The CDR3 loop is CASSEATYGYTF. CDR3 sequence (DNA): TGTGCCAGCAGTGAAGCTACCTATGGCTACACCTTC. The chain uses TRBV2 and TRBJ1-2; D is undetermined. This CDR3 spans 12 amino acids. From germline, CDR1 is SNHLY and CDR2 FYNNEI. Deletions cut 0 bases from V and 4 bases from J, with 3 bases between.

The rearrangement joins TRBV2 to TRBJ2-7; 11 positions match TRBD2. The CDR3 contains 17 residues. The V segment lost 4 bases and the J segment 1 base; nucleotides outside the gene matches: 9. Germline assignment: CDR1 SNHLY and CDR2 FYNNEI. Written as DNA, the CDR3 is TGTGCCAGCAGTGTCGAACTAGCGGGAGAACGGTCCTACGAGCAGTACTTC. Translation gives CASSVELAGERSYEQYF.

This chain connects TRBV7-7 to TRBJ2-5; perhaps D is TRBD1 or TRBD2 (5 bases each). V shed 4 bases and J shed 2 bases, with 8 bases lying between them. Germline V gene lookup returns CDR1 SSHAT and CDR2 FNYEAQ (reference sequence). This CDR3 comprises 13 residues. The CDR3 DNA reads TGTGCCAGCAGCTCGGGGCCTCAAGAGACCCAGTACTTC. This translates into CASSSGPQETQYF.

The CDR3 reads CARLGERAFGDTQYF. CDR3 sequence (DNA): TGTGCCAGGCTTGGGGAGCGGGCATTTGGAGATACGCAGTATTTT. The chain joins TRBV28 to TRBJ2-3, with TRBD2 as a possible D gene (6 bases). CDR1 and CDR2 (germline): MDHEN, SYDVKM. V lost 9 bases and J lost 5, with 21 bases in between. This CDR3 is 15 amino acids long.

This clone was detected a few times. The J gene is TRBJ1-1, the V gene TRBV7-9; D may be TRBD1 (6 bases). V lost 3 bases to trimming and J lost 4 bases, with 15 bases between them. The CDR3 is made up of 15 amino acids. Germline V gives CDR1 SEHNR, CDR2 FQNEAQ (reference sequence). The CDR3 region has the DNA TGTGCCAGCAGCTTGGAATGGGGAGGGGGCACTGAAGCTTTCTTT. Translating it yields CASSLEWGGGTEAFF. The variable domain in full, with the rest retrieved from reference TRBV7-9 and TRBJ1-1, is DTGVSQNPRHKITKRGQNVTFRCDPISEHNRLYWYRQTLGQGPEFLTYFQNEAQLEKSRLLSDRFSAERPKGSFSTLEIQRTEQGDSAMYLCASSLEWGGGTEAFFGQGTRLTVV.

This chain uses TRBV6-1 with TRBJ2-5; 10 bases are a match to TRBD1. The CDR3 sequence is 14 residues long. CDR1 MNHNS and CDR2 SASEGT come from the germline V gene. With 6 bases clipped from V and 5 bases from J, the junction kept 6 bases outside the gene matches. CDR3 in DNA: TGTGCCAGCAGGGGACAGGGGAGAGGGGAGACCCAGTACTTC. This gives the protein CASRGQGRGETQYF.

This clone was seen more than once but under ten times. At one boundary the junction diverges from the germline segment, which might be a read error. The J gene is TRBJ1-5, the V gene TRBV28, with TRBD1 as a possible D gene (5 bases). CDR1 and CDR2 from the germline V gene are MDHEN and SYDVKM. This CDR3 has 14 residues. The CDR3 loop reads CASNLGVRNQPQHF. As DNA, the CDR3 is TGTGCCAGCAATTTAGGGGTGCGCAATCAGCCCCAGCATTTT.

The chain has TRBV5-1 and TRBJ2-1; 14 positions agree with TRBD2. The CDR3 extends over 17 amino acids. Germline CDR1 and CDR2: SGHRS and YFSETQ. V lost 4 bases, J lost 6 bases, and 9 bases stayed unmatched. The chain's CDR3 is CASSPAGTSGSSNEQFF. The CDR3 DNA sequence: TGCGCCAGCAGCCCCGCAGGGACTAGCGGGAGCTCCAATGAGCAGTTCTTC. The variable domain in full, with the rest retrieved from reference TRBV5-1 and TRBJ2-1, is KAGVTQTPRYLIKTRGQQVTLSCSPISGHRSVSWYQQTPGQGLQFLFEYFSETQRNKGNFPGRFSGRQFSNSRSEMNVSTLELGDSALYLCASSPAGTSGSSNEQFFGPGTRLTVL.

The chain has TRBV30 and TRBJ2-5; no firm D call. Gene TRBJ2-7 matches the end of the DNA better, so the J call may be wrong. The CDR3 consists of 14 residues. Germline CDR1 is GTSNPN and CDR2 is SVGIG (reference sequence). In DNA form, the CDR3 reads TGTGCCTGGAGGTTTGGCGGCAGGTCTTACGAGCAGTACTTC. Protein: CAWRFGGRSYEQYF.